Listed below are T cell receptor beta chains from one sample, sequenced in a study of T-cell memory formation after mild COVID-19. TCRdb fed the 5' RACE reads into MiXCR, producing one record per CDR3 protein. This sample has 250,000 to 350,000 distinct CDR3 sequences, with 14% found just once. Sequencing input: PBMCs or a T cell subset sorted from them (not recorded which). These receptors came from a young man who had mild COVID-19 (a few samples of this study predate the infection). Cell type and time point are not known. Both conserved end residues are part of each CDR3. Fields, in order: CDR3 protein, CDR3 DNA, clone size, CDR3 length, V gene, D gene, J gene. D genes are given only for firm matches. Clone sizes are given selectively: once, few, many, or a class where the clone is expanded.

CDR3: CASSFAPAGTQYF
DNA: TGTGCCAGCAGTTTTGCTCCTGCAGGGACCCAGTACTTC
size: NA
length: 13
V: TRBV27
D: NA
J: TRBJ2-5

CDR3: CASSQEGAGTAGNQPQHF
DNA: TGCGCCAGCAGCCAAGAGGGAGCCGGGACGGCAGGCAATCAGCCCCAGCATTTT
size: NA
length: 18
V: TRBV4-1
D: NA
J: TRBJ1-5

CDR3: CASSYPQGLYGYTF
DNA: TGTGCCAGCAGTTACCCACAGGGCCTCTATGGCTACACCTTC
size: few
length: 14
V: TRBV6-2/TRBV6-3
D: NA
J: TRBJ1-2

CDR3: CASSSTHYEQYF
DNA: TGTGCCAGCAGTTCTACCCACTACGAGCAGTACTTC
size: many
length: 12
V: TRBV7-2
D: NA
J: TRBJ2-7

CDR3: CASSQLQLDPQYF
DNA: TGCGCCAGCAGCCAACTTCAGTTAGACCCGCAGTATTTT
size: NA
length: 13
V: TRBV4-1
D: NA
J: TRBJ2-3

CDR3: CATSDPSGGSTDTQYF
DNA: TGTGCCACCAGTGACCCTAGCGGGGGGAGCACAGATACGCAGTATTTT
size: few
length: 16
V: TRBV24-1
D: TRBD2
J: TRBJ2-3

CDR3: CASSFSTGELFF
DNA: TGTGCCAGCAGCTTCTCCACCGGGGAGCTGTTTTTT
size: many
length: 12
V: TRBV5-5
D: NA
J: TRBJ2-2

CDR3: CASSQEGLNSPLHF
DNA: TGTGCCAGCAGCCAAGAGGGGTTGAATTCACCCCTCCACTTT
size: NA
length: 14
V: TRBV4-2
D: NA
J: TRBJ1-6

CDR3: CASSQGGLAREQFF
DNA: TGCGCCAGCAGCCAAGGGGGACTAGCGCGTGAGCAGTTCTTC
size: few
length: 14
V: TRBV4-3
D: TRBD2
J: TRBJ2-1

CDR3: CASAERGLGGELFF
DNA: TGTGCCAGCGCGGAACGGGGCCTGGGGGGGGAGCTGTTTTTT
size: few
length: 14
V: TRBV28
D: NA
J: TRBJ2-2

CDR3: CASSSPHGELFF
DNA: TGTGCCAGCAGCTCACCCCACGGGGAGCTGTTTTTT
size: many
length: 12
V: TRBV7-2
D: NA
J: TRBJ2-2

CDR3: CASSSGQGVPYGYTF
DNA: TGTGCCAGCAGCTCGGGACAGGGGGTACCCTATGGCTACACCTTC
size: many
length: 15
V: TRBV5-6
D: TRBD1
J: TRBJ1-2

CDR3: CASSLRGQEETQYF
DNA: TGTGCCAGCAGCTTGAGGGGACAGGAAGAGACCCAGTACTTC
size: NA
length: 14
V: TRBV7-2
D: TRBD1
J: TRBJ2-5

CDR3: CASSPQGLTDTQYF
DNA: TGTGCCAGCAGCCCGCAGGGGCTTACAGATACGCAGTATTTT
size: few
length: 14
V: TRBV3-1
D: NA
J: TRBJ2-3

CDR3: CASSLQGLRTGELFF
DNA: TGTGCCAGCAGCCTACAGGGGTTGCGCACCGGGGAGCTGTTTTTT
size: NA
length: 15
V: TRBV7-9
D: TRBD1
J: TRBJ2-2

CDR3: CASSPGLAGVNEQFF
DNA: TGTGCCAGCAGCCCCGGACTAGCGGGGGTGAATGAGCAGTTCTTC
size: many
length: 15
V: TRBV7-2
D: TRBD2
J: TRBJ2-1

CDR3: CSARRVGGDAEAFF
DNA: TGCAGTGCTAGGAGGGTAGGGGGGGACGCTGAAGCTTTCTTT
size: NA
length: 14
V: TRBV20-1
D: NA
J: TRBJ1-1

CDR3: CASSRGTANNEQFF
DNA: TGCGCCAGCAGCCGAGGGACAGCCAACAATGAGCAGTTCTTC
size: NA
length: 14
V: TRBV5-1
D: TRBD1
J: TRBJ2-1

CDR3: CAIMATQGRSGANVLTF
DNA: TGTGCCATAATGGCAACCCAGGGGCGCTCTGGGGCCAACGTCCTGACTTTC
size: few
length: 17
V: TRBV10-3
D: NA
J: TRBJ2-6

CDR3: CASSFGDRTPGYTF
DNA: TGTGCCAGCAGTTTCGGGGACAGGACGCCTGGCTACACCTTC
size: NA
length: 14
V: TRBV28
D: TRBD1
J: TRBJ1-2

CDR3: CASSQGDSNYGYTF
DNA: TGCGCCAGCAGCCAAGGGGACAGTAACTATGGCTACACCTTC
size: NA
length: 14
V: TRBV4-1
D: TRBD1
J: TRBJ1-2

CDR3: CASRLPQENEQFF
DNA: TGTGCCAGCAGACTACCACAGGAGAATGAGCAGTTCTTC
size: NA
length: 13
V: TRBV6-6
D: NA
J: TRBJ2-1

CDR3: CASSPKRVQGKETQYF
DNA: TGCGCCAGCAGCCCCAAAAGGGTCCAGGGTAAAGAGACCCAGTACTTC
size: few
length: 16
V: TRBV4-1
D: NA
J: TRBJ2-5